The clone carrying this T cell receptor (beta chain) was counted once. Its antigen is currently unknown. Time point reported: newly diagnosed GD, antithyroid drugs for less than 3 months. From RNA extracted from PBMCs, the TCR library was made. Library construction for TCR beta used iRepertoire HTBI primers and Arm-PCR of CDR3 regions. TCRdb re-derived calls from the multiplex PCR reads in MiXCR, one entry per CDR3 protein. This sample carries about 430,000 distinct CDR3 sequences, approximately 16% of them seen once, and the ten largest clones take over 7%. Germline V lookup: CDR1 LNHDA, CDR2 SQIVND (reference sequence). CDR3 length: 19 amino acids. V was pared by 3 bases and J by 2 bases, with 18 bases of the junction left unmatched. The sample belongs to a study of regulatory T cells in long-lasting Graves disease. Study-wide results and limits: Possibly, too few samples lowered accuracy.

This sample also belongs to another study, concerning T cells in Graves' hyperthyroidism and ophthalmopathy. As reported in that work: First-round RT-PCR of the TCR CDR3 relied on the HTBI primer set.

The sequencing here drew on peripheral blood mononuclear cells (PBMCs), taken at new diagnosis, from a patient treated with antithyroid drugs. The clonotype was recovered from a woman aged 40 to 49 with Graves disease. The chain employs TRBV19 and TRBJ1-1; TRBD1 matches at 7 bases. The DNA for the CDR3 is TGTGCCAGTAGTATGCCATCGCGGGTACGGGACAGCGGAAACACTGAAGCTTTCTTT. Protein sequence: CASSMPSRVRDSGNTEAFF.